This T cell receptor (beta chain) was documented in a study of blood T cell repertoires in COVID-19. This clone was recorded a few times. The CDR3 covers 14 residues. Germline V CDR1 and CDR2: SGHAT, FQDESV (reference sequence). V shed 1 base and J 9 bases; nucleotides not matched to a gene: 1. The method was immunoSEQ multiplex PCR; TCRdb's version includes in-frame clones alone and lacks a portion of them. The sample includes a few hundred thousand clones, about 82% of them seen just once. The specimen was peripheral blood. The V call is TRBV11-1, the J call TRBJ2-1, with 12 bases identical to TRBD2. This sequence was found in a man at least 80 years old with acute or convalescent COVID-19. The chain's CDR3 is CASSLGLAGVEQFF. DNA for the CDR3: TGTGCCAGCAGCTTAGGACTAGCGGGAGTTGAGCAGTTCTTC.